This entry features one T cell receptor beta chain sequence. Time point here: cycle 4 day 1 (C4D1), after around six weeks of nivolumab. Every patient was affected by relapse after autologous stem cell transplantation, while exposure to brentuximab vedotin was not uniform. Here immunoSEQ multiplex PCR was the method, and the copy in TCRdb shows in-frame clones only, minus some. Of roughly 100,000 clones listed, approximately 89% are singletons. The data are from a study of PD-1 blockade in classical Hodgkin lymphoma. Trimming removed 9 bases at V and 0 bases at J, with 8 bases between. CDR3 length: 12 amino acids. Germline V CDR1 and CDR2: LNHDA, SQIVND (reference sequence).

The receptor's source is a human donor with classical Hodgkin lymphoma. The input for sequencing was peripheral blood mononuclear cells (PBMCs), taken before the fourth cycle of nivolumab. The V call is TRBV19, the J call TRBJ1-2; D is uncertain. DNA of the CDR3: TGTGCCAGCGCCCCCACTAACTATGGCTACACCTTC. It is translated as CASAPTNYGYTF.